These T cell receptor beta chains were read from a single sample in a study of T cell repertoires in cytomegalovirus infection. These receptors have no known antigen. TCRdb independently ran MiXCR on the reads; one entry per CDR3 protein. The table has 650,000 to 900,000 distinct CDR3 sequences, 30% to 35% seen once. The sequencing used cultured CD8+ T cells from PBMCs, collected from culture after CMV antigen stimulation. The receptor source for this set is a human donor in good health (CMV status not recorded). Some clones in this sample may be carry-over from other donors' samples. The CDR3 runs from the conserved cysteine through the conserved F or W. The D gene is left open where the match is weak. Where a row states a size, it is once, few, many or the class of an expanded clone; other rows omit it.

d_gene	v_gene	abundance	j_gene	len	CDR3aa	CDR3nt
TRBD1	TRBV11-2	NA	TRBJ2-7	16	CASSSPLDRAPYEQYF	TGTGCCAGCAGTTCGCCACTGGACAGGGCGCCCTACGAGCAGTACTTC
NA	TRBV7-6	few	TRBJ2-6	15	CASSYPSSGANVLTF	TGTGCCAGCAGCTACCCGAGCTCTGGGGCCAACGTCCTGACTTTC
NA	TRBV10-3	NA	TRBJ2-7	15	CAISESGQEGYEQYF	TGTGCCATCAGTGAGTCTGGGCAAGAGGGCTACGAGCAGTACTTC
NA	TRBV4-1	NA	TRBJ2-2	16	CASSQDSESNTGELFF	TGCGCCAGCAGCCAAGATTCAGAATCGAACACCGGGGAGCTGTTTTTT
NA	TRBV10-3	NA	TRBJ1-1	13	CAISDSGWIEAFF	TGTGCCATCAGTGACTCGGGGTGGATTGAAGCTTTCTTT
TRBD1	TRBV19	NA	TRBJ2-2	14	CASSWTGRNGELFF	TGTGCCAGTTCATGGACAGGGAGGAACGGGGAGCTGTTTTTT
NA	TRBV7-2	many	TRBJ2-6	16	CASTTGPYSGANVLTF	TGTGCCAGCACCACCGGGCCATACTCTGGGGCCAACGTCCTGACTTTC
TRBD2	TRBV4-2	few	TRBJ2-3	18	CASSQDPRLSGETDTQYF	TGTGCCAGCAGCCAAGATCCTCGACTTAGCGGGGAGACAGATACGCAGTATTTT
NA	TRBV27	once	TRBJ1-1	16	CASSPSPASSNTEAFF	TGTGCCAGCAGTCCTAGCCCCGCCAGTTCGAACACTGAAGCTTTCTTT
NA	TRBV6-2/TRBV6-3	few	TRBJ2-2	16	CASSYIRNGRTGELFF	TGTGCCAGCAGCTATATCAGAAACGGACGGACCGGGGAGCTGTTTTTT
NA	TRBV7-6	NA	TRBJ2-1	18	CASSGYGTGTLVYNEQFF	TGTGCCAGCAGCGGGTACGGAACCGGGACCCTCGTCTACAATGAGCAGTTCTTC
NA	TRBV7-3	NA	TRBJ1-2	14	CASSIGTPIYGYTF	TGTGCCAGCAGCATTGGGACTCCCATCTATGGCTACACCTTC
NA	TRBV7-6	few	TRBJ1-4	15	CASSPRGRNVEKLFF	TGTGCCAGCAGCCCACGAGGCAGGAACGTTGAAAAACTGTTTTTT
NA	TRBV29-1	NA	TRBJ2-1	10	CSVLSREQFF	TGCAGCGTGTTATCCCGTGAGCAGTTCTTC
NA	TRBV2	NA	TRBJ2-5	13	CASSPVILKTQYF	TGTGCCAGCAGTCCGGTGATTCTGAAGACCCAGTACTTC
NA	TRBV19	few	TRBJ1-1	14	CASSITARNTEAFF	TGTGCCAGTAGTATCACAGCGAGGAACACTGAAGCTTTCTTT
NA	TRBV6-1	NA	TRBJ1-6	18	CASSEAPPTTLAGSPLHF	TGTGCCAGCAGTGAAGCCCCACCGACGACGCTAGCAGGTTCACCCCTCCACTTT
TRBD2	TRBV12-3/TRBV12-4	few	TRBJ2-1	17	CASSFNVGRGAYNEQFF	TGTGCCAGCAGTTTTAACGTTGGGCGGGGGGCCTACAATGAGCAGTTCTTC
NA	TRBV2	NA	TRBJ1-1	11	CASTIAGEAFF	TGTGCCAGCACTATAGCAGGTGAAGCTTTCTTT
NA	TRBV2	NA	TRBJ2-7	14	CASSTGTNHYEQYF	TGTGCCAGCAGTACCGGGACGAACCATTACGAGCAGTACTTC
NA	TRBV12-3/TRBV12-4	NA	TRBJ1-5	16	CASTPVAGVSNQPQHF	TGTGCCAGCACCCCTGTTGCCGGAGTTAGCAATCAGCCCCAGCATTTT
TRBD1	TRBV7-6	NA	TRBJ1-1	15	CTSSLTGVRSSEAFF	TGTACCAGCAGCTTGACAGGGGTGAGGTCGAGTGAAGCTTTCTTT